The 2 T cell receptor beta chains below were found in one sample sequenced in a study of shared clonotypes between healthy human individuals. The method was immunoSEQ multiplex PCR; TCRdb's version includes in-frame clones alone and lacks a portion of them. The data show about a million clones, about three quarters seen once. Sequenced sample: memory CD4+ T cells sorted from blood. Subset specified: CD45RA-negative fraction. The receptors derive from a man younger than 35 in good health.

The chain recombines TRBV2 with TRBJ2-7, with D possibly being TRBD1 (6 bases). Trimming took 5 bases from V and 5 from J, leaving 10 bases between them. The CDR3 spans 12 residues. The germline gives CDR1 SNHLY, CDR2 FYNNEI. The CDR3 DNA reads TGTGCCAGCAGTCAACAGGGAAACGAGCAGTACTTC. Its translation: CASSQQGNEQYF.

Turning to this clone: This specimen includes other DNA sequences encoding the same CDR3. The chain recombines TRBV5-1 with TRBJ2-3; D gene unclear. The CDR3 contains 15 residues. CDR1 is SGHRS and CDR2 is YFSETQ in the germline V gene. Trimming left V 0 bases short and J 2 bases short, with 10 bases between. DNA for the CDR3: TGCGCCAGCAGCTTGGTAGCAGGCCTCACAGATACGCAGTATTTT. Translating gives CASSLVAGLTDTQYF.